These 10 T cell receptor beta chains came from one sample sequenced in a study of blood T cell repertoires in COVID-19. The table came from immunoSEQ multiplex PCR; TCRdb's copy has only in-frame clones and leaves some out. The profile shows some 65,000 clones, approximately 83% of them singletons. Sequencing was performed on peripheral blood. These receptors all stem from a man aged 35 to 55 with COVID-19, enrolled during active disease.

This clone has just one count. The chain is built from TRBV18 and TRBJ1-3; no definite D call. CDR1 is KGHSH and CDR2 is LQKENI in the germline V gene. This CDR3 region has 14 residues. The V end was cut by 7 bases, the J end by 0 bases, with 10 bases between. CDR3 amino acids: CASWTGSSGNTIYF. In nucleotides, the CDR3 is TGTGCCAGCTGGACGGGGTCCTCTGGAAACACCATATATTTT.

CDR3 DNA sequence: TGTGCCAGCAGCTCGGGACTAGCGGGGGGCCCAAGGGGTGGGGAGCAGTACTTC. Its protein product is CASSSGLAGGPRGGEQYF. The chain uses TRBV13 and TRBJ2-7; the match to TRBD2 covers 15 bases. V lost 4 bases and J lost 7; bases outside the gene matches: 14. CDR1 and CDR2 (germline): PRHDT, FYEKMQ (reference sequence). This CDR3 comprises 18 residues.

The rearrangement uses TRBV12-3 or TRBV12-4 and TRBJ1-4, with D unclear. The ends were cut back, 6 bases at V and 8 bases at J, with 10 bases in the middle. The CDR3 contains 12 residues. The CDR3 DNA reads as TGTGCCAGCAGCTCTGTGCGGGAAAAACTGTTTTTT. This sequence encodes CASSSVREKLFF.

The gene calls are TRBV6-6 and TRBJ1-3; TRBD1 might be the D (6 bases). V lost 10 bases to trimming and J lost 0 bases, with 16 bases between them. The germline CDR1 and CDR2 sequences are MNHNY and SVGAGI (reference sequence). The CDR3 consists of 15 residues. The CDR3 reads CATNRGGGSGNTIYF. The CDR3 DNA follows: TGTGCCACCAATCGAGGGGGGGGCTCTGGAAACACCATATATTTT.

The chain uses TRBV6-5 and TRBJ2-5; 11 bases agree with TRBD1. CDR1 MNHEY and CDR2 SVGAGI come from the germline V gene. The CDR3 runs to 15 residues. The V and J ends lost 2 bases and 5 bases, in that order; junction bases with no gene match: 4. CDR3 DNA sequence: TGTGCCAGCAGTTACGGGACAGGGGGACTCGAGACCCAGTACTTC. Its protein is CASSYGTGGLETQYF.

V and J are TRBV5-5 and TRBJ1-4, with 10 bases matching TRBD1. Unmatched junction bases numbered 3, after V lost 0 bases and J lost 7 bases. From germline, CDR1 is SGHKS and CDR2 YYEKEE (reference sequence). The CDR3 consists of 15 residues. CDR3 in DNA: TGTGCCAGCAGCTTGGGTGGGACAGGGGCTGAAAAACTGTTTTTT. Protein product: CASSLGGTGAEKLFF.

The CDR3 loop is CAISRTSGDVADTQYF. The CDR3 DNA reads TGTGCCATCAGTCGGACTAGCGGGGATGTGGCAGATACGCAGTATTTT. V and J are TRBV10-3 and TRBJ2-3, with 12 nucleotides matching TRBD2. There are 16 residues in the CDR3. CDR1 and CDR2 from the germline V gene are ENHRY and SYGVKD. V was pared by 5 bases and J by 4 bases, with 7 bases of the junction left unmatched.

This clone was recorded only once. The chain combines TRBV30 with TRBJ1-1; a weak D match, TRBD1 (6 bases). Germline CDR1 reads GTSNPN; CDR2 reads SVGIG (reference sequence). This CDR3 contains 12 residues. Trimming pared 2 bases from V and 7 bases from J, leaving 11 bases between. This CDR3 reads CAWSRVGGEAFF. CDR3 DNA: TGTGCCTGGAGTAGGGTAGGGGGTGAAGCTTTCTTT.

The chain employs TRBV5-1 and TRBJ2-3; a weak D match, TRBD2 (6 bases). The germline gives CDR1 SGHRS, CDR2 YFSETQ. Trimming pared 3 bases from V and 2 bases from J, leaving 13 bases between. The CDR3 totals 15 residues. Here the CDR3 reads CASSYPREATDTQYF. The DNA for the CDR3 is TGCGCCAGCAGCTACCCCAGGGAGGCCACAGATACGCAGTATTTT. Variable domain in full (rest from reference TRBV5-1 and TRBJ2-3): KAGVTQTPRYLIKTRGQQVTLSCSPISGHRSVSWYQQTPGQGLQFLFEYFSETQRNKGNFPGRFSGRQFSNSRSEMNVSTLELGDSALYLCASSYPREATDTQYFGPGTRLTVL.

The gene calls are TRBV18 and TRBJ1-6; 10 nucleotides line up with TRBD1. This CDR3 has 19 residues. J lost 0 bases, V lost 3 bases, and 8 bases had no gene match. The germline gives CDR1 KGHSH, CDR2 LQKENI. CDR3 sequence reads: CASSPGGQGIASYNSPLHF. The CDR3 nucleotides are TGTGCCAGCTCACCCGGGGGACAGGGGATTGCCTCCTATAATTCACCCCTCCACTTT.